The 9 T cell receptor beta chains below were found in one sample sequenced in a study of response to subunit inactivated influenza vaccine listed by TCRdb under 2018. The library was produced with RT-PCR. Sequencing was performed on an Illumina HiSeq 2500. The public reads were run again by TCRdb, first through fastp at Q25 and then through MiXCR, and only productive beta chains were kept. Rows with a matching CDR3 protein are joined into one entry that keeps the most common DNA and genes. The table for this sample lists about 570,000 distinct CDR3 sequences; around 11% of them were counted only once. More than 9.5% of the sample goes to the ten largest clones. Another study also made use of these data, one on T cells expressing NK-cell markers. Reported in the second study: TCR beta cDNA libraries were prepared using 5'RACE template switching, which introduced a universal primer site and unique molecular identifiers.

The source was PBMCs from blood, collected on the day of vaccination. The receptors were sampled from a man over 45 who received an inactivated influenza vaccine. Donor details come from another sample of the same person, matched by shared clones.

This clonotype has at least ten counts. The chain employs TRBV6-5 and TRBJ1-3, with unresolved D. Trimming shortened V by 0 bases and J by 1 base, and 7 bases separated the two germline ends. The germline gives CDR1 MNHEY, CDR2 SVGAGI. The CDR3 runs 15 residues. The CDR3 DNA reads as TGTGCCAGCAGTTACTCGACTAGTTCTGGAAACACCATATATTTT. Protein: CASSYSTSSGNTIYF.

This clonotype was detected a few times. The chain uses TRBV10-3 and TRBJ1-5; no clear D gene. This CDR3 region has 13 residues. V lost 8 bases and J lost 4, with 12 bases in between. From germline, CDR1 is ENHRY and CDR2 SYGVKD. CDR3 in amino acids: CAIADFLNQPQHF. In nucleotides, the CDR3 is TGTGCCATCGCGGACTTTTTGAATCAGCCCCAGCATTTT.

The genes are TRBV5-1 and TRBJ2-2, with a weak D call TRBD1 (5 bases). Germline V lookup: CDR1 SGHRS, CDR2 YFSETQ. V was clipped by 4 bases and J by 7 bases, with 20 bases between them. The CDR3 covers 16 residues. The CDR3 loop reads CASSPTVAGLIGELFF. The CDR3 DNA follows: TGCGCCAGCAGCCCAACCGTGGCAGGGTTGATCGGGGAGCTGTTTTTT.

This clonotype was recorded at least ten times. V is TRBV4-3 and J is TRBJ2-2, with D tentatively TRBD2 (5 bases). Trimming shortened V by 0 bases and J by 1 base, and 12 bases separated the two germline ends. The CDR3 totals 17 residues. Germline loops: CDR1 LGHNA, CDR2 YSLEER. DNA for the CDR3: TGCGCCAGCAGCCAAGATCACCCAGCGGTGAACACCGGGGAGCTGTTTTTT. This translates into CASSQDHPAVNTGELFF.

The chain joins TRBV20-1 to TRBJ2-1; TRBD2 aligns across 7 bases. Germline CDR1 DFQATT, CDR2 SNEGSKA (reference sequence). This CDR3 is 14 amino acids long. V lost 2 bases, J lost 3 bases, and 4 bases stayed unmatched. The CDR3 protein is CSARRLADYNEQFF. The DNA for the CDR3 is TGCAGTGCTAGAAGGCTAGCGGACTACAATGAGCAGTTCTTC.

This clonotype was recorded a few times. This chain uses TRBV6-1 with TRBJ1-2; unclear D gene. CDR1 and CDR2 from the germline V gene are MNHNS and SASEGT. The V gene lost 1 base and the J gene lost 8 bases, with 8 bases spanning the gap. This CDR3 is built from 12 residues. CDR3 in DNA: TGTGCCAGCAGTGAAGTACAGTACGGCTACACCTTC. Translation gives CASSEVQYGYTF.

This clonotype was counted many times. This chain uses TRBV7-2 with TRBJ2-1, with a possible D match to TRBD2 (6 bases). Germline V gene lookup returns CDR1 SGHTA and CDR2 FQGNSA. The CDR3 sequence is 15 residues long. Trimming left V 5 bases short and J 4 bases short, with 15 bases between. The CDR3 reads CASSRTGTGYNEQFF. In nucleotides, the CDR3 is TGTGCCAGCAGCCGTACCGGGACTGGTTACAATGAGCAGTTCTTC.

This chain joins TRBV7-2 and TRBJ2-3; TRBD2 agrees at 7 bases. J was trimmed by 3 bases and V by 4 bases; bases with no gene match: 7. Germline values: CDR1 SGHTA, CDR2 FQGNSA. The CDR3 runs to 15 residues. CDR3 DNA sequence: TGTGCCAGCAGCTCCGGGGAGGGTAGAACAGATACGCAGTATTTT. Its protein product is CASSSGEGRTDTQYF.

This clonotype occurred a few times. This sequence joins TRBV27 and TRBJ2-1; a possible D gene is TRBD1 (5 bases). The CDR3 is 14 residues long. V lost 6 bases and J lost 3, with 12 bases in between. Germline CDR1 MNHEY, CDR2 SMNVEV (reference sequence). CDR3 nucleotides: TGTGCCAGCAGGTGGACACAATACTACAATGAGCAGTTCTTC. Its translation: CASRWTQYYNEQFF.